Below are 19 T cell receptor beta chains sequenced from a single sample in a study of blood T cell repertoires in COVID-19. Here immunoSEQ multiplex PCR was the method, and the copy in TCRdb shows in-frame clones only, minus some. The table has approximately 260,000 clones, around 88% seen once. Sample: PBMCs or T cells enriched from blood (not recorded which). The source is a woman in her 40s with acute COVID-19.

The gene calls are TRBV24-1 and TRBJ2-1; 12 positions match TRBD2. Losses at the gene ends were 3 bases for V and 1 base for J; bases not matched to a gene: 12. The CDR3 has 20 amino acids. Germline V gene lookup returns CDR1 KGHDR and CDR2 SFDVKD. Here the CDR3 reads CATSDPPGLAGGPSYNEQFF. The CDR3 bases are TGTGCCACCAGTGATCCCCCGGGGCTAGCGGGAGGGCCGTCCTACAATGAGCAGTTCTTC.

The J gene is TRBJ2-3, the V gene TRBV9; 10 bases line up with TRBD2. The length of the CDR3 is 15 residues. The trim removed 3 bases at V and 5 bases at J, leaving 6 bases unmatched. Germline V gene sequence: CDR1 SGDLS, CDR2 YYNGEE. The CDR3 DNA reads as TGTGCCAGCAGCGGTGCTAGCGGGAGTATAGATACGCAGTATTTT. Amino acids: CASSGASGSIDTQYF.

In DNA form, the CDR3 reads TGTGCCTGGAGTGTACTAGGGACAGGGGTTAACTATGGCTACACCTTC. It is translated as CAWSVLGTGVNYGYTF. This chain uses TRBV30 with TRBJ1-2; 10 nucleotides align to TRBD1. This CDR3 contains 16 residues. CDR1 is GTSNPN, CDR2 SVGIG, per germline (reference sequence). Trimming removed 0 bases from V and 1 base from J; junction bases left unmatched: 5.

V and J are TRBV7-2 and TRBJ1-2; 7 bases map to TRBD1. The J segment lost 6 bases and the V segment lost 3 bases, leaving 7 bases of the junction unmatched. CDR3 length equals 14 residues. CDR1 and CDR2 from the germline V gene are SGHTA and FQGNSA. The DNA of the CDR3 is TGTGCCAGCAGCTTCGGGACAGTTTGGGATGGCTACACCTTC. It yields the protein CASSFGTVWDGYTF.

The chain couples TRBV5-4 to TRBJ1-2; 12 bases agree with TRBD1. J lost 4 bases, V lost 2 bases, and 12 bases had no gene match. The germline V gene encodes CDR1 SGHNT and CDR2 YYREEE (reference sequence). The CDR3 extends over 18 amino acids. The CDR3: CASSLPSGTGGEGYGYTF. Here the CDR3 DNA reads TGTGCCAGCAGCTTACCGTCCGGGACAGGGGGCGAAGGCTATGGCTACACCTTC.

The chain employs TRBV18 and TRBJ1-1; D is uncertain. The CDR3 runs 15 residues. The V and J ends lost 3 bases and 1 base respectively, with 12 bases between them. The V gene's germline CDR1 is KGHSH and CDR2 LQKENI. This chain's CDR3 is CASSPSRASNTEAFF. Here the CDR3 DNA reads TGTGCCAGCTCACCGTCCCGAGCCTCGAACACTGAAGCTTTCTTT.

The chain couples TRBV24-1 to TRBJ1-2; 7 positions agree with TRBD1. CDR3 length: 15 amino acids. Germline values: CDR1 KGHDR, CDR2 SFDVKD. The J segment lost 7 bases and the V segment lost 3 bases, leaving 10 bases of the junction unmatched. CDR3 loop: CATSDPGQSGRGYTF. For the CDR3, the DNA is TGTGCCACCAGTGATCCGGGACAGTCCGGGCGTGGCTACACCTTC.

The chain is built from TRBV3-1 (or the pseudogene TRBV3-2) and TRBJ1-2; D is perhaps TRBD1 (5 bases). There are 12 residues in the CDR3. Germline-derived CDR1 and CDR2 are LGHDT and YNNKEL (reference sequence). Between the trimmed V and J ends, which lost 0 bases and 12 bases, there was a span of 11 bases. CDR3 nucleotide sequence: TGTGCCAGCAGCCAAGATCGGGGGGTGGACACCTTC. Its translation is CASSQDRGVDTF.

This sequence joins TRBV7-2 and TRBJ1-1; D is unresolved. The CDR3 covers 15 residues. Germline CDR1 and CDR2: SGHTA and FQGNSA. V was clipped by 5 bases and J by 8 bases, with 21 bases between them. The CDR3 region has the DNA TGTGCCAGCAGCCTTGGTGGCGGGCCCATTCGGGAAGCTTTCTTT. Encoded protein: CASSLGGGPIREAFF.

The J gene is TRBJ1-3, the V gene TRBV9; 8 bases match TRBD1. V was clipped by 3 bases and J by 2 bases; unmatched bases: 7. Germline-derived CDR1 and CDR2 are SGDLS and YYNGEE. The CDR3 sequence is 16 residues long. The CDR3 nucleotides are TGTGCCAGCAGCGCCCACTCGACAGGGGCTGGAAACACCATATATTTT. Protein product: CASSAHSTGAGNTIYF.

CDR3 coding DNA: TGTGCCAGCAGTCCTCTAGGACAGGGAGGCACTGAAGCTTTCTTT. Protein: CASSPLGQGGTEAFF. V is TRBV28 and J is TRBJ1-1; the match to TRBD1 covers 8 bases. The CDR3 consists of 15 residues. V shed 5 bases and J 4 bases; nucleotides not matched to a gene: 9. Germline V gives CDR1 MDHEN, CDR2 SYDVKM.

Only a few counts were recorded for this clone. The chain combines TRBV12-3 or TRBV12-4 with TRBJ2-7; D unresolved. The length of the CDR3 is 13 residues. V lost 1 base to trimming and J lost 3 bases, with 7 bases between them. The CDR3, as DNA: TGTGCCAGCAGTTTAGGCCAGAACTACGAGCAGTACTTC. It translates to CASSLGQNYEQYF.

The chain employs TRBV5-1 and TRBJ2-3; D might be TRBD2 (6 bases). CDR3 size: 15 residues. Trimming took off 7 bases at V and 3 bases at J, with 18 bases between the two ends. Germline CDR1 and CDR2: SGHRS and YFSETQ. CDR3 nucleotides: TGCGCCAGCGAGTTTAGCGGAGCAGAAACAGATACGCAGTATTTT. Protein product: CASEFSGAETDTQYF.

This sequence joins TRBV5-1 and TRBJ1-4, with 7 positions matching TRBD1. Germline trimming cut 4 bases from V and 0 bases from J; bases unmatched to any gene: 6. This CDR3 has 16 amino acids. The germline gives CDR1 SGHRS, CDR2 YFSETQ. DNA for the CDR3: TGCGCCAGCAGCCCCGGACAGGCTGCAACTAATGAAAAACTGTTTTTT. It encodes CASSPGQAATNEKLFF.

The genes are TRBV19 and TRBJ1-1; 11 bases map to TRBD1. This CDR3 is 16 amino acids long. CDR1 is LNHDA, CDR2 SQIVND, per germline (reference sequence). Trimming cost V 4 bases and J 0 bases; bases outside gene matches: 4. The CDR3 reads CASSSRDRGLNTEAFF. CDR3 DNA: TGTGCCAGTAGTAGTCGGGACAGGGGGTTGAACACTGAAGCTTTCTTT.

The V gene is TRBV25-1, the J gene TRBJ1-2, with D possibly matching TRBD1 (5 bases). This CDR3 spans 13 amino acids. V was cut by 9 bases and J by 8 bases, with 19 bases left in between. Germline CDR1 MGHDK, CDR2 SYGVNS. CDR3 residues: CASSPGGMGGYTF. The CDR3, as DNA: TGTGCCAGTAGTCCCGGGGGTATGGGAGGCTACACCTTC.

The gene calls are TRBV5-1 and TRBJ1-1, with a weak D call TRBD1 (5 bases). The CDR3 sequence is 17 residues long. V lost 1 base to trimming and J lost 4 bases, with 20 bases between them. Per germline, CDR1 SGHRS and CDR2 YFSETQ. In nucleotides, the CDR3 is TGCGCCAGCAGCTTGCCCAACCGTGGCGGGGGAGGCACTGAAGCTTTCTTT. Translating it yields CASSLPNRGGGGTEAFF.

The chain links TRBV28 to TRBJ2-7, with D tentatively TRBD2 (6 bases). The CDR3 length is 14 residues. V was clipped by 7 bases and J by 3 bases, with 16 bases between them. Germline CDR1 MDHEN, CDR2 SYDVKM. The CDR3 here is CASTAGTYIYEQYF. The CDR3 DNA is TGTGCCAGCACCGCAGGGACTTATATCTACGAGCAGTACTTC.

The CDR3 nucleotides read TGTGCCAGCAGCCTGGCCGGGACAAAGAACACTGAAGCTTTCTTT. Amino acids: CASSLAGTKNTEAFF. The V call is TRBV5-4, the J call TRBJ1-1, with a possible D match to TRBD1 (6 bases). CDR3 size: 15 residues. V was pared by 4 bases and J by 1 base, with 14 bases between. From germline, CDR1 is SGHNT and CDR2 YYREEE (reference sequence).